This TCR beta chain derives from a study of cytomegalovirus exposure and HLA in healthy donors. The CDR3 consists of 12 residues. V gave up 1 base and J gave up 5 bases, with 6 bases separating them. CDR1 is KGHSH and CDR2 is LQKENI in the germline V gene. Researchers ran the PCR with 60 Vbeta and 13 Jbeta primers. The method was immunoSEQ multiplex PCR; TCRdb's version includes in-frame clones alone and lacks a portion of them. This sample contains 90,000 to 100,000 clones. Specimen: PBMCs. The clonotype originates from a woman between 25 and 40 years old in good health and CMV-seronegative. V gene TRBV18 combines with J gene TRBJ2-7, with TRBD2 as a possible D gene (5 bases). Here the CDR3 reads CASSPLGDEQYF. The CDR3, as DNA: TGTGCCAGCTCACCACTGGGAGACGAGCAGTACTTC. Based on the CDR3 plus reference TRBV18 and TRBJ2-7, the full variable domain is NAGVMQNPRHLVRRRGQEARLRCSPMKGHSHVYWYRQLPEEGLKFMVYLQKENIIDESGMPKERFSAEFPKEGPSILRIQQVVRGDSAAYFCASSPLGDEQYFGPGTRLTVT.